What follows is one T cell receptor beta chain and its context. Seattle cases were enrolled at active infection and followed longitudinally. Per the original data handling: Reference gene primer amplification in the assay estimated nucleated cell counts. The table came from immunoSEQ multiplex PCR; TCRdb's copy has only in-frame clones and leaves some out. V and J calls and clone size are given by that table; D and trimming were obtained from the DNA. The data contain around 300,000 clones, about 87% of them singletons. This sample was taken from a study of blood T cell repertoires in COVID-19. Study-level background: The study drew acute and convalescent COVID-19 samples from the United States, Italy and Spain. Sources were T cells, B-cell-depleted T cells, or PBMCs; the material itself was cDNA or gDNA.

The length of the CDR3 is 17 residues. The J segment lost 1 base and the V segment lost 3 bases, leaving 10 bases of the junction unmatched. Germline lookup yields CDR1 SGDLS and CDR2 YYNGEE. The rearrangement uses TRBV9 and TRBJ1-1, with 9 bases matching TRBD1. This TCR was sampled from a woman aged 25 to 45 with COVID-19, enrolled during active disease. Sequenced sample: peripheral blood. The CDR3 region is CASSARGQGMRNTEAFF. The CDR3 DNA reads TGTGCCAGCAGCGCCAGAGGACAGGGGATGAGGAACACTGAAGCTTTCTTT. Full variable domain (remainder filled in from reference TRBV9 and TRBJ1-1): DSGVTQTPKHLITATGQRVTLRCSPRSGDLSVYWYQQSLDQGLQFLIQYYNGEERAKGNILERFSAQQFPDLHSELNLSSLELGDSALYFCASSARGQGMRNTEAFFGQGTRLTVV.